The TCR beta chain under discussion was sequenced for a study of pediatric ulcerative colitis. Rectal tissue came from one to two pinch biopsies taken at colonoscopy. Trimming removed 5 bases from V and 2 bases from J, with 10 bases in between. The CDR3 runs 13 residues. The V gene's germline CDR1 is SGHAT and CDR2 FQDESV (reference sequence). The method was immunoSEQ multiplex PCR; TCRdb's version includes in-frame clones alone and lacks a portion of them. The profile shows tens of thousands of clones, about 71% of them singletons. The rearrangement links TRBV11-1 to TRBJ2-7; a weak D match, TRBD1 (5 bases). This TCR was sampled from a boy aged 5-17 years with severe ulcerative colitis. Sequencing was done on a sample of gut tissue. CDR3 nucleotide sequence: TGTGCCAGCAGCCGTGACAGAACCTACGAGCAGTACTTC. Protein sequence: CASSRDRTYEQYF.